The next 22 T cell receptor beta chains were all read from a single sample in a study of T cells in Graves' hyperthyroidism and ophthalmopathy. What was amplified from RNA transcripts were TCR beta CDR3 regions. RT-PCR in the first round (using the HTBI primer set) targeted the TCR CDR3. TCRdb used MiXCR to reprocess the multiplex PCR reads, holding one entry per CDR3 protein. This sample has 700,000 to 850,000 distinct CDR3 sequences; 30% to 40% occur once, and the top ten carry about a third. The source material was blood. All receptors come from a woman aged 40 to 50 with Graves' hyperthyroidism.

The rearrangement uses TRBV19 and TRBJ1-2; TRBD1 is a possible D gene (5 bases). CDR1 is LNHDA, CDR2 SQIVND, per germline (reference sequence). The CDR3 has 13 amino acids. V was clipped by 2 bases and J by 4 bases, with 8 bases between them. DNA of the CDR3: TGTGCCAGTAGTATAAGGACACTCTATGGCTACACCTTC. Translation gives CASSIRTLYGYTF.

This clonotype was recorded once. V gene TRBV18 combines with J gene TRBJ1-2, with a tentative D call TRBD1 (6 bases). From germline, CDR1 is KGHSH and CDR2 LQKENI. The V gene lost 3 bases and the J gene lost 5 bases, with 13 bases spanning the gap. This CDR3 has 14 residues. Here the CDR3 reads CASSPEKGEYGYTF. The CDR3 DNA reads TGTGCCAGCTCACCGGAGAAGGGGGAATATGGCTACACCTTC.

Worth noting for this clonotype: The junction differs from germline at one of its ends, possibly a read error. The CDR3 sequence is CASSPEAYGYIF. For the CDR3, the DNA is TGTGCCAGCAGCCCGGAGGCTTATGGCTACATCTTC. The chain is built from TRBV9 and TRBJ1-2; no clear D gene. Germline V gives CDR1 SGDLS, CDR2 YYNGEE. The CDR3 covers 12 residues.

This clonotype was seen only once. This chain uses TRBV7-9 with TRBJ1-2, with 7 bases matching TRBD1. After removal of 7 bases from V and 4 bases from J, the junction contained 6 bases not matched to a gene. Germline V gene data show CDR1 as SEHNR and CDR2 as FQNEAQ (reference sequence). This CDR3 comprises 13 residues. Here the CDR3 reads CASNPAGGYGYTF. CDR3 sequence (DNA): TGTGCCAGCAACCCGGCAGGGGGCTATGGCTACACCTTC.

There are many counts of this clonotype. V gene TRBV29-1 combines with J gene TRBJ2-7; 7 bases map to TRBD2. The CDR3 is 16 amino acids. The trim removed 3 bases at V and 3 bases at J, leaving 14 bases unmatched. Looked up from germline, CDR1 is SQVTM and CDR2 is ANQGSEA. The CDR3 DNA reads TGCAGCGTTGAGGAGGCGGGATTAGCGGGTTACTACGAGCAGTACTTC. Its translation: CSVEEAGLAGYYEQYF.

At least ten counts were recorded for this clonotype. The rearrangement links TRBV29-1 to TRBJ1-1; D is possibly TRBD1 (6 bases). Germline V lookup: CDR1 SQVTM, CDR2 ANQGSEA. Trimming shortened V by 7 bases and J by 0 bases, and 12 bases separated the two germline ends. There are 13 residues in the CDR3. CDR3: CSGLTGLNTEAFF. The CDR3 coding sequence is TGCAGCGGCCTAACAGGGTTGAACACTGAAGCTTTCTTT.

V and J are TRBV11-3 and TRBJ2-7; D not certain. The V end was cut by 2 bases, the J end by 1 base, with 12 bases between. CDR1 and CDR2 from the germline V gene are SGHNT and YENEEA. The CDR3 has 15 residues. CDR3 sequence: CASSLFLGASYEQYF. The CDR3 DNA is TGTGCCAGCAGCTTATTCCTGGGCGCTTCCTACGAGCAGTACTTC.

J is TRBJ2-5 and V is TRBV7-9, with a possible D match to TRBD2 (6 bases). CDR1 is SEHNR, CDR2 FQNEAQ, per germline (reference sequence). Trimming pared 11 bases from V and 2 bases from J, leaving 12 bases between. The CDR3 runs to 12 residues. The CDR3 here is CAWEARQETQYF. As DNA, the CDR3 is TGTGCCTGGGAGGCTCGGCAAGAGACCCAGTACTTC.

With respect to this clonotype: This clone may be a read error of a much larger clone one base away. The chain has TRBV9 and TRBJ1-3; D remains unclear. Germline loops: CDR1 SGDLS, CDR2 YYNGEE. The CDR3 length is 15 residues. The V end lost 2 bases, the J end lost 2 bases, and 11 bases lay between the germline ends. CDR3: CASSVASGAGNTIYF. CDR3 DNA: TGTGCCAGCAGCGTGGCGTCCGGTGCTGGAAACACCATATATTTT.

The chain has TRBV19 and TRBJ1-1, with D uncertain. This CDR3 comprises 13 residues. The V end was cut by 7 bases, the J end by 5 bases, with 14 bases between. The germline V gene encodes CDR1 LNHDA and CDR2 SQIVND (reference sequence). In DNA form, the CDR3 reads TGTGCCAGTACGCCTACCTCGGGGACTGAAGCTTTCTTT. As protein: CASTPTSGTEAFF.

Note on this clonotype: An end of the junction differs from the germline gene, which may be a read error. Here the CDR3 DNA reads TGTGCCAGCAGTGTGGGGGGGAGCCAGGACTTC. Amino acids: CASSVGGSQDF. This sequence joins TRBV6-1 and TRBJ2-5, with 7 bases aligning to TRBD2. The germline CDR1 and CDR2 sequences are MNHNS and SASEGT. The length of the CDR3 is 11 residues.

Notes on this clonotype: This may be a read error: a much more frequent sequence differs by one nucleotide. This sequence joins TRBV5-2 and TRBJ2-7; TRBD2 is the table's D call and was not checked against the DNA. TRBV5-2 constitutes a pseudogene. CDR3 length equals 14 residues. The CDR3 protein is CASNPSGSSYEQYF. The CDR3 region has the DNA TGTGCCAGCAACCCTAGCGGGAGCTCCTACGAGCAGTACTTC.

Points on this clonotype: Its ends do not fully match the called genes, so a read error is possible. The J gene is TRBJ2-7, the V gene TRBV7-8; the D gene is possibly TRBD1 (6 bases). This CDR3 comprises 18 residues. Germline loops: CDR1 SGHVS, CDR2 FQNEAQ. The CDR3 spells CAGSSPGHQLDRRYEQHF. CDR3 DNA: TGTGCCGGCAGCTCCCCGGGACATCAGCTCGATCGGCGCTACGAGCAGCACTTC.

Many counts were recorded for this clonotype. V usage is TRBV10-2 and J usage is TRBJ1-1, with D maybe TRBD1 (6 bases). The CDR3 spans 12 residues. V lost 6 bases, J lost 5 bases, and 10 bases lay in between. Germline CDR1 is WSHSY and CDR2 is SAAADI. This chain's CDR3 is CASREGETEAFF. CDR3 nucleotides: TGCGCCAGCAGGGAGGGGGAGACTGAAGCTTTCTTT.

This clonotype has only a few counts. The CDR3 protein is CASSQDRAVRGETQYF. For the CDR3, the DNA is TGCGCCAGCAGCCAAGACCGGGCAGTGAGGGGAGAGACCCAGTACTTC. The chain is built from TRBV4-3 and TRBJ2-5, with D perhaps given as TRBD1 or TRBD2 (5 bases each). Germline assignment: CDR1 LGHNA and CDR2 YSLEER. This CDR3 is built from 16 residues. V shed 0 bases and J shed 4 bases, with 15 bases lying between them.

This clonotype was found a few times. The genes are TRBV10-3 and TRBJ1-2; 9 positions match TRBD1. The CDR3 totals 16 residues. The junction had 11 bases not matched to a gene; V was cut back by 5 bases and J by 4 bases. From germline, CDR1 is ENHRY and CDR2 SYGVKD. The CDR3 region has the DNA TGTGCCATCAGTTCCGGTCCGGGACAGGGTTTCTATGGCTACACCTTC. It yields the protein CAISSGPGQGFYGYTF.

Ten or more counts support this clonotype. The CDR3: CASSLALPGANVLTF. CDR3 sequence (DNA): TGTGCCAGCAGCTTAGCACTCCCTGGGGCCAACGTCCTGACTTTC. This chain uses TRBV7-8 with TRBJ2-6; no reliable D call. The germline CDR1 and CDR2 sequences are SGHVS and FQNEAQ. V was pared by 0 bases and J by 2 bases, with 5 bases between. This CDR3 is built from 15 residues.

J is TRBJ1-2 and V is TRBV14; no clear D. V lost 4 bases and J 2 bases, leaving 11 bases between the germline ends. The CDR3 has 14 residues. CDR1 and CDR2 (germline): SGHDN, FVKESK. CDR3 in amino acids: CASSPTGMNYGYTF. DNA for the CDR3: TGTGCCAGCAGCCCGACGGGGATGAACTATGGCTACACCTTC.

V gene TRBV10-3 combines with J gene TRBJ1-3; the match to TRBD1 covers 8 bases. Germline V gives CDR1 ENHRY, CDR2 SYGVKD. With V trimmed by 2 bases and J by 7 bases, 10 bases remained unmatched. The CDR3 spans 16 residues. As DNA, the CDR3 is TGTGCCATCAGTGAGAAAGTGGACAGGGTCTTGAACACCATATATTTT. Encoded protein: CAISEKVDRVLNTIYF.

This clonotype was found many times. This chain connects TRBV6-4 to TRBJ2-7, with D uncertain. This CDR3 has 14 residues. Germline CDR1 reads MRHNA; CDR2 reads SNTAGT. Trimming shortened V by 8 bases and J by 4 bases, and 18 bases separated the two germline ends. The CDR3 region has the DNA TGTGCCAGCGGGCTCACTCGTAGCCCGTACGAGCAGTACTTC. This sequence encodes CASGLTRSPYEQYF.

The CDR3 protein is CASSVGVVTNTGELFF. The CDR3 region has the DNA TGTGCCAGCAGCGTAGGGGTAGTTACGAACACCGGGGAGCTGTTTTTT. The V gene is TRBV9, the J gene TRBJ2-2, with D unclear. Germline loops: CDR1 SGDLS, CDR2 YYNGEE. Trimming cost V 0 bases and J 0 bases, with 9 bases left between them. The CDR3 spans 16 residues.

The chain carries TRBV19 and TRBJ2-7, with 13 positions matching TRBD2. The germline CDR1 and CDR2 sequences are LNHDA and SQIVND (reference sequence). Germline trimming cut 5 bases from V and 7 bases from J; bases unmatched to any gene: 8. The CDR3 has 15 amino acids. The CDR3 spells CASSSGTSGTGEQYF. CDR3 sequence (DNA): TGTGCCAGTAGTTCCGGGACTAGCGGGACTGGTGAGCAGTACTTC.